A single sample gave rise to the 29 T cell receptor beta chains below, sequenced in a study of control samples from healthy donors and cancer patients. Produced via immunoSEQ multiplex PCR; TCRdb's table is partial and in-frame only. The sample has about 82,000 clones, over 75% seen once. The specimen was blood. These receptors originate from a man between 45 and 60 years old in good health.

V gene TRBV12-3 or TRBV12-4 combines with J gene TRBJ1-2; the D gene is possibly TRBD1 (5 bases). Trimming took 7 bases from V and 8 from J, leaving 14 bases between them. The CDR3 sequence is 12 residues long. The CDR3 region has the DNA TGTGCCAGCACTATAGGGGTTGGGGGCTACACCTTC. The encoded protein is CASTIGVGGYTF.

The DNA of the CDR3 is TGTGCCAGCAGTGTTACAGGGTGGCATGGCTACACCTTC. Protein: CASSVTGWHGYTF. The chain couples TRBV2 to TRBJ1-2, with D possibly matching TRBD1 (6 bases). The germline V gene has CDR1 SNHLY and CDR2 FYNNEI. The V gene lost 4 bases and the J gene lost 6 bases, with 12 bases spanning the gap. The CDR3 consists of 13 residues.

The rearrangement uses TRBV5-4 and TRBJ1-4; a possible D gene is TRBD1 (6 bases). V lost 3 bases and J lost 8, with 14 bases in between. CDR1 is SGHNT and CDR2 is YYREEE in the germline V gene (reference sequence). CDR3 size: 14 residues. CDR3 DNA sequence: TGTGCCAGCAGCTCCAGGGGACGGGAGGAAAAACTGTTTTTT. This translates into CASSSRGREEKLFF.

The chain has TRBV19 and TRBJ2-1; D is ambiguous. Trimming removed 3 bases from V and 10 bases from J, with 13 bases in between. This CDR3 spans 13 amino acids. CDR1 and CDR2 from the germline V gene are LNHDA and SQIVND (reference sequence). CDR3 nucleotide sequence: TGTGCCAGTAGTATGAAACAGTCTAGAGAGCAGTTCTTC. It encodes CASSMKQSREQFF.

The chain combines TRBV10-1 with TRBJ2-1, with D hard to call. V was shortened by 0 bases and J by 5 bases, with 8 bases between the two germline ends. The CDR3 is made up of 14 amino acids. The germline CDR1 and CDR2 sequences are WNHNN and SYGVQD (reference sequence). The CDR3 coding sequence is TGCGCCAGCAGTGAGTCAGGCTGGGACAATGAGCAGTTCTTC. As protein: CASSESGWDNEQFF.

The chain is built from TRBV27 and TRBJ1-1, with D tentatively TRBD1 (5 bases). The V gene's germline CDR1 is MNHEY and CDR2 SMNVEV (reference sequence). V was pared by 1 base and J by 3 bases, with 9 bases between. The CDR3 totals 14 residues. CDR3 protein: CASSLYVGDTEAFF. CDR3 DNA sequence: TGTGCCAGCAGTTTATATGTGGGGGACACTGAAGCTTTCTTT.

The chain employs TRBV19 and TRBJ2-1, with a possible D match to TRBD2 (5 bases). The germline CDR1 and CDR2 sequences are LNHDA and SQIVND (reference sequence). The CDR3 totals 14 residues. Trimming took 5 bases from V and 6 from J, leaving 14 bases between them. CDR3 DNA sequence: TGTGCCAGTAGTCCTTGGGTAGCGCTCAATGAGCAGTTCTTC. Its translation: CASSPWVALNEQFF. Together with reference TRBV19 and TRBJ2-1, the CDR3 gives the full variable domain: DGGITQSPKYLFRKEGQNVTLSCEQNLNHDAMYWYRQDPGQGLRLIYYSQIVNDFQKGDIAEGYSVSREKKESFPLTVTSAQKNPTAFYLCASSPWVALNEQFFGPGTRLTVL.

The chain uses TRBV10-3 and TRBJ2-1, with 9 bases that match TRBD2. The CDR3 consists of 15 residues. Trimming cost V 0 bases and J 8 bases; bases outside gene matches: 5. Per germline, CDR1 ENHRY and CDR2 SYGVKD. As DNA, the CDR3 is TGTGCCATCAGTGAGTCCGGCGGGGGGGCCTATGAGCAGTTCTTC. Its protein is CAISESGGGAYEQFF.

The chain joins TRBV5-1 to TRBJ2-1, with D possibly matching TRBD2 (6 bases). The CDR3 totals 17 residues. V was clipped by 3 bases and J by 1 base, with 17 bases between them. The germline gives CDR1 SGHRS, CDR2 YFSETQ. Here the CDR3 reads CASSSLGGAISYNEQFF. The CDR3 nucleotides are TGCGCCAGCAGCTCCCTGGGCGGGGCGATATCCTACAATGAGCAGTTCTTC.

V usage is TRBV5-6 and J usage is TRBJ1-6; D is unclear. V was trimmed by 4 bases and J by 7 bases, leaving 12 bases between them. Germline V gene sequence: CDR1 SGHDT, CDR2 YYEEEE. This CDR3 spans 14 amino acids. CDR3 coding DNA: TGTGCCAGCAGCCAACAAATTGGGAATTCACCCCTCCACTTT. The encoded protein is CASSQQIGNSPLHF.

The V and J genes are TRBV12-3 or TRBV12-4 and TRBJ2-5; TRBD2 is a possible D gene (5 bases). V dropped 3 bases and J dropped 5 bases, with 10 bases sitting between them. The CDR3 is made up of 13 amino acids. The CDR3 DNA is TGTGCCAGCAGTTTTAGCGATCGGGAGACCCAGTACTTC. It yields the protein CASSFSDRETQYF.

The chain uses TRBV30 and TRBJ1-6; perhaps TRBD1 as D (5 bases). Germline loops: CDR1 GTSNPN, CDR2 SVGIG (reference sequence). The CDR3 contains 15 residues. Between the trimmed V and J ends, which lost 1 base and 3 bases, there was a span of 10 bases. CDR3 protein: CAWSARGGYNSPLHF. Written as DNA, the CDR3 is TGTGCCTGGAGTGCGCGGGGCGGCTATAATTCACCCCTCCACTTT. Variable domain in full (rest from reference TRBV30 and TRBJ1-6): SQTIHQWPATLVQPVGSPLSLECTVEGTSNPNLYWYRQAAGRGLQLLFYSVGIGQISSEVPQNLSASRPQDRQFILSSKKLLLSDSGFYLCAWSARGGYNSPLHFGNGTRLTVT.

V is TRBV3-1 (or the pseudogene TRBV3-2) and J is TRBJ1-5; 8 bases map to TRBD1. Germline V CDR1 and CDR2: LGHDT, YNNKEL (reference sequence). V was clipped by 4 bases and J by 6 bases; unmatched bases: 8. The length of the CDR3 is 15 residues. The chain's CDR3 is CASSRRGHIVQPQHF. As DNA, the CDR3 is TGTGCCAGCAGCCGCAGGGGGCATATTGTTCAGCCCCAGCATTTT.

CDR3 nucleotide sequence: TGCGCCAGCAGCCAAGCCCCATTGACAGGCCCCCTACAAGATCAGCCCCAGCATTTT. It is translated as CASSQAPLTGPLQDQPQHF. This chain joins TRBV4-3 and TRBJ1-5; D is perhaps TRBD1 (6 bases). With 1 base removed from V and 5 bases from J, the gap between germline ends came to 24 bases. The CDR3 length is 19 residues. The germline V gene has CDR1 LGHNA and CDR2 YSLEER.

Note on this clone: Mismatch with germline at one junction end may stem from a read error. In nucleotides, the CDR3 is TGTGCCAGCAGTTTACGGCGGGACACTGAAGCCTTCTTT. This gives the protein CASSLRRDTEAFF. V usage is TRBV12-3 or TRBV12-4 and J usage is TRBJ1-1; TRBD1 is a possible D gene (6 bases). The CDR3 covers 13 residues.

This chain links TRBV7-2 with TRBJ1-6; no reliable D call. Trimming left V 3 bases short and J 7 bases short, with 7 bases between. The germline V gene encodes CDR1 SGHTA and CDR2 FQGNSA. The CDR3 runs to 13 residues. DNA of the CDR3: TGTGCCAGCAGCTTCGGTAGGAATTCACCCCTCCACTTT. It is translated as CASSFGRNSPLHF.

This chain uses TRBV19 with TRBJ1-1, with a weak D call TRBD1 (5 bases). Germline V gene data show CDR1 as LNHDA and CDR2 as SQIVND (reference sequence). V was trimmed by 9 bases and J by 7 bases, leaving 12 bases between them. The CDR3 sequence is 11 residues long. Here the CDR3 reads CASTRGNEAFF. For the CDR3, the DNA is TGTGCCAGCACCCGGGGCAATGAAGCTTTCTTT.

This clone was seen a single time. The rearrangement links TRBV3-1 (or the pseudogene TRBV3-2) to TRBJ2-2, with D possibly matching TRBD2 (7 bases). The germline V gene encodes CDR1 LGHDT and CDR2 YNNKEL (reference sequence). This CDR3 has 16 amino acids. The V end lost 2 bases, the J end lost 3 bases, and 13 bases lay between the germline ends. This CDR3 reads CASSQFGGADTGELFF. CDR3 DNA: TGTGCCAGCAGCCAATTTGGGGGGGCCGACACCGGGGAGCTGTTTTTT.

The chain links TRBV12-3 or TRBV12-4 to TRBJ1-4; D may be TRBD1 (6 bases). Trimming removed 6 bases from V and 11 bases from J, with 16 bases in between. The CDR3 length is 13 residues. CDR3 coding DNA: TGTGCCAGCAGCCTACAGGGAGTGGTGAAACTGTTTTTT. Its protein is CASSLQGVVKLFF.

This clone has more than one count but fewer than ten. The conserved final phenylalanine or tryptophan is absent from the CDR3, which likely points to a read error. The limits of the CDR3 on the DNA are not certain, so only TCRdb's listed CDR3 is given. Here the CDR3 reads CASRPIESRVEAI. The rearrangement uses TRBV27 and TRBJ2-7; the table assigns TRBD2, which was not confirmed against the DNA. Looked up from germline, CDR1 is MNHEY and CDR2 is SMNVEV (reference sequence). The CDR3 contains 13 residues when both ends are counted.

V is TRBV20-1 and J is TRBJ1-1; D not resolved. Germline lookup yields CDR1 DFQATT and CDR2 SNEGSKA (reference sequence). The V and J ends lost 6 bases and 7 bases respectively, with 9 bases between them. The CDR3 is made up of 10 amino acids. Written as DNA, the CDR3 is TGCAGTGCCATTTCCAATGAAGCTTTCTTT. Its translation is CSAISNEAFF.

This chain joins TRBV29-1 and TRBJ2-2; the D gene is possibly TRBD1 (5 bases). V lost 6 bases and J 4 bases, leaving 9 bases between the germline ends. This CDR3 has 12 residues. CDR1 and CDR2 from the germline V gene are SQVTM and ANQGSEA. CDR3 nucleotide sequence: TGCAGCGTGACAGTTTCCACCGGGGAGCTGTTTTTT. The encoded protein is CSVTVSTGELFF.

The chain has TRBV3-1 (or the pseudogene TRBV3-2) and TRBJ2-1, with D perhaps matching TRBD2 (6 bases). Between the trimmed V and J ends, which lost 1 base and 5 bases, there was a span of 15 bases. The CDR3 is made up of 16 amino acids. Germline-derived CDR1 and CDR2 are LGHDT and YNNKEL (reference sequence). The CDR3 reads CASSQGGAGPNNEQFF. CDR3 DNA sequence: TGTGCCAGCAGCCAAGGTGGGGCGGGACCAAACAATGAGCAGTTCTTC.

Only a few counts were recorded for this clone. V usage is TRBV24-1 and J usage is TRBJ2-5, with D hard to call. The germline V and J ends were trimmed by 4 bases and 5 bases, with 4 bases remaining between them. Looked up from germline, CDR1 is KGHDR and CDR2 is SFDVKD. The length of the CDR3 is 11 residues. This CDR3 reads CATSERETQYF. The CDR3 DNA sequence: TGTGCCACCAGTGAAAGGGAGACCCAGTACTTC.

The chain carries TRBV5-4 and TRBJ1-2; tentatively, D is TRBD1 (6 bases). Between the trimmed V and J ends, which lost 4 bases and 5 bases, there was a span of 21 bases. The CDR3 spans 16 residues. Germline lookup yields CDR1 SGHNT and CDR2 YYREEE (reference sequence). In DNA form, the CDR3 reads TGTGCCAGCAGCCCACCCCCGGGGGCGAACCAATATGGCTACACCTTC. It yields the protein CASSPPPGANQYGYTF.

The chain links TRBV5-6 to TRBJ2-3, with unresolved D. This CDR3 has 12 amino acids. V was pared by 5 bases and J by 6 bases, with 10 bases between. In germline, CDR1 is SGHDT, CDR2 YYEEEE. CDR3 DNA: TGTGCCAGCAGGAGACTCCCGGATACGCAGTATTTT. Residues: CASRRLPDTQYF.

The genes are TRBV23-1 and TRBJ2-7; D unclear. TRBV23-1 is an open reading frame whose function is uncertain. Trimming cost V 4 bases and J 2 bases, with 21 bases left between them. The CDR3 runs 17 residues. The CDR3 sequence: CASSRKRKGRRTYEQYV. Written as DNA, the CDR3 is TGCGCCAGCAGTCGGAAACGCAAAGGACGAAGAACCTACGAGCAGTACGTC.

CDR3 region: CASSRKRRGADTQYF. For the CDR3, the DNA is TGTGCCAGCTCACGCAAGAGGAGGGGCGCAGATACGCAGTATTTT. The chain uses TRBV18 and TRBJ2-3, with D possibly being TRBD2 (6 bases). The CDR3 totals 15 residues. Germline V gives CDR1 KGHSH, CDR2 LQKENI. Trimming removed 4 bases at V and 4 bases at J, with 15 bases between.

The gene calls are TRBV7-9 and TRBJ2-7, with D unclear. Trimming took 4 bases from V and 7 from J, leaving 17 bases between them. CDR1 is SEHNR and CDR2 is FQNEAQ in the germline V gene (reference sequence). This CDR3 region has 14 residues. CDR3 sequence reads: CASSSTESRKEQYF. CDR3 nucleotides: TGTGCCAGCAGCTCGACCGAGTCACGGAAGGAGCAGTACTTC.